The 17 T cell receptor beta chains below come from one sample, sequenced in a study of metastatic and nonmetastatic thyroid tumors (TCRdb year 2020). Library preparation used PCR. These reads were obtained on an Illumina HiSeq 4000. TCRdb trimmed the raw reads at Q25, called clones with MiXCR and kept productive beta chains. This sample holds over 10,000 clones; 24% were observed only once. The ten largest clones capture roughly 59% of the sample. Before undergoing thyroid surgery, none of the patients had been given any kind of treatment. Input material: blood. The receptor source for this set is a male donor with papillary thyroid cancer or a benign thyroid nodule (not recorded which). Some clones in this sample may be carry-over from other donors' samples.

This clone was found many times. The rearrangement uses TRBV4-2 and TRBJ1-1, with 11 nucleotides matching TRBD1. Germline V gene sequence: CDR1 LGHNA, CDR2 YNFKEQ. The J segment lost 7 bases and the V segment lost 6 bases, leaving 16 bases of the junction unmatched. This CDR3 contains 17 residues. The CDR3 nucleotides read TGTGCCAGCAGTCGCCGGGACAGGGGGTTAATTACCCTTGAAGCTTTCTTT. Translating gives CASSRRDRGLITLEAFF.

This chain connects TRBV7-2 to TRBJ2-7; 10 bases are shared with TRBD2. V shed 1 base, J shed 3 bases, and the junction held 3 bases outside the gene matches. The CDR3 is made up of 15 amino acids. Germline assignment: CDR1 SGHTA and CDR2 FQGNSA. CDR3 loop: CASSLGSSGGYEQYF. The CDR3 coding sequence is TGTGCCAGCAGCTTAGGGTCTAGCGGGGGCTACGAGCAGTACTTC.

The chain uses TRBV6-4 and TRBJ2-1, with 7 bases matching TRBD2. The length of the CDR3 is 13 residues. With V trimmed by 3 bases and J by 9 bases, 5 bases remained unmatched. Germline V gene lookup returns CDR1 MRHNA and CDR2 SNTAGT. DNA of the CDR3: TGTGCCAGCAGTGAGGGAGAGCGGGGTGAGCAGTTCTTC. This sequence encodes CASSEGERGEQFF.

The chain combines TRBV11-2 with TRBJ2-1, with D maybe TRBD1 (6 bases). Germline-derived CDR1 and CDR2 are SGHAT and FQNNGV. Trimming stripped 5 bases from V and 0 bases from J, with 20 bases between. This CDR3 spans 18 amino acids. The CDR3 DNA reads TGTGCCAGCAGCAAAGGCAGGGGCGGCCGTAGCTCCTACAATGAGCAGTTCTTC. This encodes CASSKGRGGRSSYNEQFF. The variable domain in full, completed from reference TRBV11-2 and TRBJ2-1, reads EAGVAQSPRYKIIEKRQSVAFWCNPISGHATLYWYQQILGQGPKLLIQFQNNGVVDDSQLPKDRFSAERLKGVDSTLKIQPAKLEDSAVYLCASSKGRGGRSSYNEQFFGPGTRLTVL.

The gene calls are TRBV15 and TRBJ1-5; 8 positions agree with TRBD1. After removal of 3 bases from V and 4 bases from J, the junction contained 2 bases not matched to a gene. This CDR3 contains 14 residues. The germline gives CDR1 LNHNV, CDR2 YYDKDF (reference sequence). CDR3 DNA sequence: TGTGCCACCAGCAGGGGACAGGAAAATCAGCCCCAGCATTTT. Its translation: CATSRGQENQPQHF.

This clone was observed a handful of times. The J gene is TRBJ2-1, the V gene TRBV6-2 or TRBV6-3; D is unresolved. The CDR3 runs 13 residues. The germline V gene has CDR1 MNHEY and CDR2 SVGEGT. Trimming left V 0 bases short and J 9 bases short, with 9 bases between. CDR3 sequence (DNA): TGTGCCAGCAGTTACTCGCCCGGAAGTGAGCAGTTCTTC. Translated, it gives CASSYSPGSEQFF.

This clone came up a few times. The rearrangement uses TRBV20-1 and TRBJ1-6; unclear D gene. The germline V gene encodes CDR1 DFQATT and CDR2 SNEGSKA (reference sequence). The CDR3 has 14 amino acids. Trimming removed 3 bases at V and 2 bases at J, with 8 bases between. The DNA of the CDR3 is TGCAGTGCTAGTTCGGGGACCTATAATTCACCCCTCCACTTT. As protein: CSASSGTYNSPLHF.

This clone has just a few counts. The chain employs TRBV2 and TRBJ2-7; 8 nucleotides agree with TRBD2. V lost 2 bases to trimming and J lost 3 bases; unmatched junction nucleotides: 6. The CDR3 consists of 15 residues. Germline loops: CDR1 SNHLY, CDR2 FYNNEI. The CDR3: CASSESGGRSYEQYF. Written as DNA, the CDR3 is TGTGCCAGCAGTGAAAGCGGGGGTCGCAGCTACGAGCAGTACTTC.

This clone counts as medium-sized. The chain is built from TRBV11-2 and TRBJ1-2; possibly TRBD1 for D (5 bases). Trimming pared 5 bases from V and 8 bases from J, leaving 18 bases between. The CDR3 totals 14 residues. The germline CDR1 and CDR2 sequences are SGHAT and FQNNGV. CDR3 DNA sequence: TGTGCCAGCAGCCTCTACGGGGGTAACCGGGGCTACACCTTC. It yields the protein CASSLYGGNRGYTF.

This clone occurred a few times. The chain joins TRBV28 to TRBJ2-7, with no clear D. Per the germline V gene, CDR1 is MDHEN and CDR2 is SYDVKM. Trimming shortened V by 6 bases and J by 0 bases, and 6 bases separated the two germline ends. This CDR3 is built from 12 residues. CDR3 region: CASSSSSYEQYF. CDR3 DNA sequence: TGTGCCAGCAGCTCGAGCTCCTACGAGCAGTACTTC.

This clone was recorded a few times. The gene calls are TRBV6-1 and TRBJ2-7; 10 bases agree with TRBD2. V dropped 11 bases and J dropped 7; count of bases not matched to a gene: 14. The CDR3 runs to 14 residues. Germline V gives CDR1 MNHNS, CDR2 SASEGT. The CDR3 sequence is CAGAGTSVSLEQYF. DNA of the CDR3: TGTGCCGGCGCCGGGACTAGCGTGAGTCTTGAGCAGTACTTC.

In its sample, this clone was seen a few times. This rearrangement joins TRBV12-3 or TRBV12-4 to TRBJ1-4, with D possibly matching TRBD1 (6 bases). V gave up 5 bases and J gave up 8 bases, with 15 bases separating them. The CDR3 contains 14 residues. As DNA, the CDR3 is TGTGCCAGCAGTCCCCTCAGGGGAGGAGAAAAACTGTTTTTT. Its protein is CASSPLRGGEKLFF.

The chain recombines TRBV5-1 with TRBJ2-5, with D tentatively TRBD1 (6 bases). V was shortened by 6 bases and J by 7 bases, with 28 bases between the two germline ends. In germline, CDR1 is SGHRS, CDR2 YFSETQ. The CDR3 is 17 amino acids. As DNA, the CDR3 is TGCGCCAGCAACAAGACACCGGGACACCTAGAACCTGGGACCCAGTACTTC. It codes for CASNKTPGHLEPGTQYF.

The V call is TRBV7-9, the J call TRBJ2-7, with D tentatively TRBD1 or TRBD2 (6 bases each). V was shortened by 5 bases and J by 3 bases, with 14 bases between the two germline ends. Germline assignment: CDR1 SEHNR and CDR2 FQNEAQ (reference sequence). This CDR3 comprises 14 residues. CDR3 in DNA: TGTGCCAGCAGCCCCCGGGGGCAAGACTACGAGCAGTACTTC. Its translation is CASSPRGQDYEQYF.

This clone occurred a few times. The chain is built from TRBV28 and TRBJ2-7; 7 bases agree with TRBD2. Trimming cost V 4 bases and J 2 bases; bases outside gene matches: 11. The CDR3 has 16 residues. In germline, CDR1 is MDHEN, CDR2 SYDVKM. CDR3 nucleotide sequence: TGTGCCAGCAGTTCTCCAGGGAGGGAGGGTACCTACGAGCAGTACTTC. Translated, it gives CASSSPGREGTYEQYF.

The V call is TRBV7-8, the J call TRBJ2-6; no clear D gene. This CDR3 comprises 16 residues. Germline lookup yields CDR1 SGHVS and CDR2 FQNEAQ. Trimming took off 5 bases at V and 0 bases at J, with 11 bases between the two ends. The CDR3 sequence is CASSPEGVSGANVLTF. DNA of the CDR3: TGTGCCAGCAGCCCAGAAGGCGTCTCTGGGGCCAACGTCCTGACTTTC.

This clone has only one observation. This chain connects TRBV19 to TRBJ1-4; TRBD1 aligns across 8 bases. CDR1 is LNHDA, CDR2 SQIVND, per germline (reference sequence). This CDR3 is built from 16 residues. With V trimmed by 6 bases and J by 3 bases, 9 bases remained unmatched. CDR3 in DNA: TGTGCCAGTAGACGGGCAGGGGGCCCGGCTAATGAAAAACTGTTTTTT. Its translation is CASRRAGGPANEKLFF.